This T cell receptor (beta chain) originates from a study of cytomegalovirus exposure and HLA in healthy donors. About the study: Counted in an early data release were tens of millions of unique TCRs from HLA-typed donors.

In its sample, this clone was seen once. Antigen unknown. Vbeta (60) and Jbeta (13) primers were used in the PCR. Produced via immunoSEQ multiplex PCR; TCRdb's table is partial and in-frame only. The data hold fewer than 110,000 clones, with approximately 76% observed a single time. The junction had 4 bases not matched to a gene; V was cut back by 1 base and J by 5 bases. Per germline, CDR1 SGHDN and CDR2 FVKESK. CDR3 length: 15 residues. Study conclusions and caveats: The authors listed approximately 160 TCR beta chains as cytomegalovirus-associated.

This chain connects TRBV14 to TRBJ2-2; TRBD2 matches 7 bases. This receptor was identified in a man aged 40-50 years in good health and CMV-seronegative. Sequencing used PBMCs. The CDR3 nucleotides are TGTGCCAGCAGCCAAGTTCAAGCGGGGACCGGGGAGCTGTTTTTT. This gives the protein CASSQVQAGTGELFF.